Listed here is a single TCR beta chain. The data are from a study of blood T cell repertoires in COVID-19. Study details: Both acute and convalescent COVID-19 samples were obtained from the United States, Italy and Spain. T cells, B-cell-depleted T cells, or PBMCs supplied cDNA or gDNA.

As handled by the study authors: Using reference gene primer amplification, nucleated cell counts were estimated. Assay used: immunoSEQ multiplex PCR; TCRdb lists only in-frame clones, some missing. V and J calls plus clone size are reproduced from that table; the DNA served to infer D and trimming. The top ten clones hold approximately 7% of a sample with around 180,000 clones, around three quarters of them seen once. J gave up 6 bases and V 3 bases, and 2 bases lay outside the gene matches. Germline CDR1 reads SGHDT; CDR2 reads YYEEEE. The CDR3 consists of 16 residues. The sample taken for sequencing was peripheral blood. The TCR originated in a man between 65 and 79 years old with active or convalescent COVID-19. V usage is TRBV5-6 and J usage is TRBJ2-2; 16 bases line up with TRBD2. The CDR3 region is CASSWGTSGRAGELFF. Written as DNA, the CDR3 is TGTGCCAGCAGCTGGGGGACTAGCGGGAGGGCCGGGGAGCTGTTTTTT.